The clone carrying this T cell receptor beta chain came up a few times. What it binds is not known. Amplification of TCR beta CDR3 regions was performed using RNA transcripts as template. The primer set for the first-round RT-PCR of the TCR CDR3 was HTBI. Each CDR3 protein gets one entry after TCRdb re-called the multiplex PCR reads with MiXCR. The sample has under 750,000 distinct CDR3 sequences, under 20% seen once. Investigators excluded patients with uncontrolled infection, other autoimmune disease, pregnancy or lactation. In making diagnoses, clinical symptoms, serum thyroxine and TRAb, thyroid ultrasound and orbital computed tomography were all used. The data derive from a study of T cells in Graves' hyperthyroidism and ophthalmopathy. Overall study results and limits: Ophthalmopathy could be told apart from stable hyperthyroidism with a 13 V-J model. The majority of expanded thyroid clonotypes above 0.001 also appeared in blood.

V lost 0 bases, J lost 3 bases, and 3 bases stayed unmatched. The CDR3 runs 16 residues. Germline V gene data show CDR1 as SGHRS and CDR2 as YFSETQ. This TCR was sampled from a woman in her forties or fifties with Graves' hyperthyroidism that later progressed to Graves' ophthalmopathy. Specimen: blood. The V call is TRBV5-1, the J call TRBJ2-5; 12 bases match TRBD2. For the CDR3, the DNA is TGCGCCAGCAGCTTGGATCTAGCGGGGGGGGAAGAGACCCAGTACTTC. Translating it yields CASSLDLAGGEETQYF.